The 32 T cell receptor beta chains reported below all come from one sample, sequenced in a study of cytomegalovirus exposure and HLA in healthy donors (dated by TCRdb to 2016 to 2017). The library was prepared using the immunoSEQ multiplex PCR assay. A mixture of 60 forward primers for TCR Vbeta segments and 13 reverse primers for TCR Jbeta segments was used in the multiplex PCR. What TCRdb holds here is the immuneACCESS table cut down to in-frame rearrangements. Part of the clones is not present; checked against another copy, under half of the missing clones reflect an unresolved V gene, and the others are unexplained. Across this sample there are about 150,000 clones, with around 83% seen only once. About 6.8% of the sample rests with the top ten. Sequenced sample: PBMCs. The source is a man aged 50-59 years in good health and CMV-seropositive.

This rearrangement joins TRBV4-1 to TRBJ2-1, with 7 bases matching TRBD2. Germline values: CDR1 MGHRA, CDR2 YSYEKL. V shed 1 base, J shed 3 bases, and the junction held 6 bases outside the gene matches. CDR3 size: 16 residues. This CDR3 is CASSQVVPSGYNEQFF. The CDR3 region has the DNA TGCGCCAGCAGCCAAGTGGTTCCTAGCGGCTACAATGAGCAGTTCTTC.

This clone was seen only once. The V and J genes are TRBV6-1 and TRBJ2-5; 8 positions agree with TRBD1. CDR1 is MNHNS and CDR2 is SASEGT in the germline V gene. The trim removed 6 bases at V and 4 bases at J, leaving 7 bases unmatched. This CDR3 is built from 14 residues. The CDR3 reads CASSRVDRGETQYF. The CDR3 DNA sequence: TGTGCCAGCAGCCGGGTAGACAGGGGAGAGACCCAGTACTTC.

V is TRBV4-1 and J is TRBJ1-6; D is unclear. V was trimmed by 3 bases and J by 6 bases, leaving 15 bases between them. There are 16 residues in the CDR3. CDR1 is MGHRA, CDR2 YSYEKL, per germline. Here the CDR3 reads CASSQGAGFGNSPLHF. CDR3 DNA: TGCGCCAGCAGCCAGGGAGCGGGTTTCGGTAATTCACCCCTCCACTTT.

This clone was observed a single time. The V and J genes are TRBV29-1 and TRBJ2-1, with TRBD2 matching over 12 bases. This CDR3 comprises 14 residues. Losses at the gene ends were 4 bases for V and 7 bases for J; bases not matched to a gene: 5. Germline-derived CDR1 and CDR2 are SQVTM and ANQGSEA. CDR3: CSVGASGRGNEQFF. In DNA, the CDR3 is TGCAGCGTTGGGGCTAGCGGGAGGGGAAATGAGCAGTTCTTC.

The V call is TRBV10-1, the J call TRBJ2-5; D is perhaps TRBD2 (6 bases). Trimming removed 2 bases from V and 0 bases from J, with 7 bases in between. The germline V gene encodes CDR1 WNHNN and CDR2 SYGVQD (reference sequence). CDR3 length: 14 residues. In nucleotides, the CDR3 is TGCGCCAGCAGTGAGGGAGGGAACCAAGAGACCCAGTACTTC. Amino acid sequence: CASSEGGNQETQYF.

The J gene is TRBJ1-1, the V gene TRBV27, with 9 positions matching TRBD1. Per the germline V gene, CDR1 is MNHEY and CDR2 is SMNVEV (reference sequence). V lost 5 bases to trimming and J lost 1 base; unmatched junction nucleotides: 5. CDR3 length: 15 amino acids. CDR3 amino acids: CASSADRGENTEAFF. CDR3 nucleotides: TGTGCCAGCAGTGCCGACAGGGGGGAGAACACTGAAGCTTTCTTT.

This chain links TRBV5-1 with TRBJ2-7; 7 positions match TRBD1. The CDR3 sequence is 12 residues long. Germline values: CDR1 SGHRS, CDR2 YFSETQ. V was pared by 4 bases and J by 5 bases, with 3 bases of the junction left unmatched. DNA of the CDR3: TGCGCCAGCAGCCATGACAGGGACGAGCAGTACTTC. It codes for CASSHDRDEQYF.

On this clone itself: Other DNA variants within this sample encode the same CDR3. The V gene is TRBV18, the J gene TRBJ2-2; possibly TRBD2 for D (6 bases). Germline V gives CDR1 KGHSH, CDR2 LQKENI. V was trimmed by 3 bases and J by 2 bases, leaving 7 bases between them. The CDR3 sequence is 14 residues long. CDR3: CASSPGLNTGELFF. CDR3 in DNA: TGTGCCAGCTCACCTGGACTAAACACCGGGGAGCTGTTTTTT.

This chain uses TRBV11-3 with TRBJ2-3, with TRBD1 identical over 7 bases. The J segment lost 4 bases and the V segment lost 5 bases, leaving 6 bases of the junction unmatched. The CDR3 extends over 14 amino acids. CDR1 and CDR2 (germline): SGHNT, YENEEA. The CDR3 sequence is CASSPGTASDTQYF. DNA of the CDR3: TGTGCCAGCAGCCCGGGGACAGCGTCAGATACGCAGTATTTT. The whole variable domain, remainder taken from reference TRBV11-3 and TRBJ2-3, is EAGVVQSPRYKIIEKKQPVAFWCNPISGHNTLYWYLQNLGQGPELLIRYENEEAVDDSQLPKDRFSAERLKGVDSTLKIQPAELGDSAVYLCASSPGTASDTQYFGPGTRLTVL.

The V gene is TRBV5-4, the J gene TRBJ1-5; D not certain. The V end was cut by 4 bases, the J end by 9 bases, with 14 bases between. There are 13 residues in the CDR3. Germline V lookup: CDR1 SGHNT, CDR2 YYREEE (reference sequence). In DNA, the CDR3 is TGTGCCAGCAGCCCGGACGGGGAGGGGCCCCAGCATTTT. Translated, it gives CASSPDGEGPQHF.

CDR3 sequence reads: CASSLSRTVEQFF. As DNA, the CDR3 is TGTGCCAGCAGCCTATCTCGGACAGTTGAGCAGTTCTTC. This chain joins TRBV7-8 and TRBJ2-1, with D possibly matching TRBD1 (6 bases). Germline values: CDR1 SGHVS, CDR2 FQNEAQ. Between the trimmed V and J ends, which lost 5 bases and 9 bases, there was a span of 14 bases. The CDR3 covers 13 residues.

Here the CDR3 DNA reads TGTGCCAGCAGCGTAGTCGGGGGGGCCCTTAGGGAGCAGTTCTTC. Translating gives CASSVVGGALREQFF. This sequence joins TRBV9 and TRBJ2-1, with 8 bases that match TRBD2. CDR3 size: 15 residues. Trimming removed 0 bases from V and 10 bases from J; junction bases left unmatched: 9. CDR1 is SGDLS, CDR2 YYNGEE, per germline.

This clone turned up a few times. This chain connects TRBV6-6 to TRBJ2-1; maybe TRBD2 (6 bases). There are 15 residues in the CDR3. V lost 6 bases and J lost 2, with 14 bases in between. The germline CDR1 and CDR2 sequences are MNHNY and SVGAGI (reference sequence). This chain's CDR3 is CASRSSGGAYNEQFF. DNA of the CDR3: TGTGCCAGCAGATCATCCGGCGGGGCCTACAATGAGCAGTTCTTC.

The chain's CDR3 is CASSPEPAEETQYF. DNA of the CDR3: TGTGCCAGCAGCCCTGAGCCCGCGGAAGAGACCCAGTACTTC. The chain links TRBV4-2 to TRBJ2-5, with unresolved D. CDR1 and CDR2 from the germline V gene are LGHNA and YNFKEQ. The CDR3 is 14 amino acids. Trimming stripped 4 bases from V and 3 bases from J, with 12 bases between.

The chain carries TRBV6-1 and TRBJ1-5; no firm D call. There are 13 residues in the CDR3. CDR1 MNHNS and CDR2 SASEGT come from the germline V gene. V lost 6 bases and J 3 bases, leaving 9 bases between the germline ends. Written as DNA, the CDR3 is TGTGCCAGCAGCGTAGTAGACAATCAGCCCCAGCATTTT. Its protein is CASSVVDNQPQHF.

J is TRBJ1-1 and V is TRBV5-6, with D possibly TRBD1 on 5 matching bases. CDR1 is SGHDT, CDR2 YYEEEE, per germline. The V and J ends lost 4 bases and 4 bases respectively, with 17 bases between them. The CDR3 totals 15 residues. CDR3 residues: CASSRGEGPGTEAFF. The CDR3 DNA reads TGTGCCAGCAGCCGGGGGGAGGGGCCGGGCACTGAAGCTTTCTTT. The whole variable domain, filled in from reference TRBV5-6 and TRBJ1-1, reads DAGVTQSPTHLIKTRGQQVTLRCSPKSGHDTVSWYQQALGQGPQFIFQYYEEEERQRGNFPDRFSGHQFPNYSSELNVNALLLGDSALYLCASSRGEGPGTEAFFGQGTRLTVV.

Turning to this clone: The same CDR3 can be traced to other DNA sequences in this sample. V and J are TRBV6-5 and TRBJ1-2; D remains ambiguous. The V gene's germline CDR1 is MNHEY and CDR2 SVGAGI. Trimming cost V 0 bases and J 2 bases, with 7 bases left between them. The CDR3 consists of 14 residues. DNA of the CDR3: TGTGCCAGCAGTTACTCGAGGGAAAACTATGGCTACACCTTC. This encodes CASSYSRENYGYTF.

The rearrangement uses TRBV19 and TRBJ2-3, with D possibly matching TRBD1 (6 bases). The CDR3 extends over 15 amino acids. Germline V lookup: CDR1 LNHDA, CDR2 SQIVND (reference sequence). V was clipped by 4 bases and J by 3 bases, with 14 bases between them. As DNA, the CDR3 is TGTGCCAGTAGTACAAACAGGGCCTGGACAGATACGCAGTATTTT. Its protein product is CASSTNRAWTDTQYF.

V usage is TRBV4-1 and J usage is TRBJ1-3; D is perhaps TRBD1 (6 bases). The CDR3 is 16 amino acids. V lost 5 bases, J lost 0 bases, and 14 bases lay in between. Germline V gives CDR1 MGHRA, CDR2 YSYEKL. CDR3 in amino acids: CASSGLDSGSGNTIYF. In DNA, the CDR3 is TGCGCCAGCAGCGGACTGGACAGTGGCTCTGGAAACACCATATATTTT.

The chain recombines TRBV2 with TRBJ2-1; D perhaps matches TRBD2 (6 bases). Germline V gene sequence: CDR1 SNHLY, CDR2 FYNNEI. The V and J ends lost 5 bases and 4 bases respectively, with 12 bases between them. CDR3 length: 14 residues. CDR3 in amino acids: CASSTGSRYNEQFF. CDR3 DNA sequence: TGTGCCAGCAGTACCGGGAGTAGGTACAATGAGCAGTTCTTC.

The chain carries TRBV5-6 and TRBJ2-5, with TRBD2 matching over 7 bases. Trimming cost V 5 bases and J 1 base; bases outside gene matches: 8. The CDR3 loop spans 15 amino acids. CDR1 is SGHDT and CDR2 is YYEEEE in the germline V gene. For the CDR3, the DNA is TGTGCCAGCAGGGCATGGGGGGGGAGCCAAGAGACCCAGTACTTC. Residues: CASRAWGGSQETQYF.

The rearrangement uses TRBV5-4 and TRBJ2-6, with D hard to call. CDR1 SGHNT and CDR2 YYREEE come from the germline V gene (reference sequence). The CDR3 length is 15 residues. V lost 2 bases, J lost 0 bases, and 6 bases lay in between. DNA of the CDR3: TGTGCCAGCAGCTTCGGTTACTCTGGGGCCAACGTCCTGACTTTC. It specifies CASSFGYSGANVLTF.

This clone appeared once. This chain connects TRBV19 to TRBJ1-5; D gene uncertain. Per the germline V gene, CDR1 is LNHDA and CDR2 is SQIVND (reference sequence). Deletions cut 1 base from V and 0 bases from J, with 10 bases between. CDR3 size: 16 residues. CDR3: CASSIVRTLSNQPQHF. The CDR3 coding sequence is TGTGCCAGTAGTATAGTGCGGACTCTTAGCAATCAGCCCCAGCATTTT.

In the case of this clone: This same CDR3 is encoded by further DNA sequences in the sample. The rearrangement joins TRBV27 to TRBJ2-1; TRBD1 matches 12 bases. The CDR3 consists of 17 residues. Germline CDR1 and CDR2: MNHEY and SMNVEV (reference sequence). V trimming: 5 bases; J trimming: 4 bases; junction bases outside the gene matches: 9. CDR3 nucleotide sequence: TGTGCCAGCAGTCCCTACTCGGGACAGGGGGCGTACAATGAGCAGTTCTTC. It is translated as CASSPYSGQGAYNEQFF.

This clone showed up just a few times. Here the CDR3 DNA reads TGTGCCAGCAGCACAAGGGACAGCCAACGGGACCAGTACTTC. It yields the protein CASSTRDSQRDQYF. The chain combines TRBV7-8 with TRBJ2-5; 7 positions agree with TRBD1. Germline CDR1 SGHVS, CDR2 FQNEAQ. Trimming removed 5 bases from V and 10 bases from J; junction bases left unmatched: 13. This CDR3 has 14 residues.

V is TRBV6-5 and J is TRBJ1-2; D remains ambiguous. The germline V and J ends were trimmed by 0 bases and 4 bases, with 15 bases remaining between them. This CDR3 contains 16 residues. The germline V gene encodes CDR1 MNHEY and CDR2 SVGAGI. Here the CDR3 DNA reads TGTGCCAGCAGTTACTCGAGGACGGGAGCGGCCTATGGCTACACCTTC. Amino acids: CASSYSRTGAAYGYTF.

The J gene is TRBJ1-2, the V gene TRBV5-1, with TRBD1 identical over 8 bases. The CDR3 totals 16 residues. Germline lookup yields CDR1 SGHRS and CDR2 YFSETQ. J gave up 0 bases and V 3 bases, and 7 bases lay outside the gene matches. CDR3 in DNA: TGCGCCAGCAGCTCCCAACAGGGGGGCTCTAACTATGGCTACACCTTC. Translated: CASSSQQGGSNYGYTF.

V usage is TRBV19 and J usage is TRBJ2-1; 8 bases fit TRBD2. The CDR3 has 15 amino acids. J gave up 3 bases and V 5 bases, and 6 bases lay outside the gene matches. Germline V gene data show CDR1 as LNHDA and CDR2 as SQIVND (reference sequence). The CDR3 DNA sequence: TGTGCCAGTAGTCCCCGGGGGGGCCTCTACAATGAGCAGTTCTTC. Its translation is CASSPRGGLYNEQFF.

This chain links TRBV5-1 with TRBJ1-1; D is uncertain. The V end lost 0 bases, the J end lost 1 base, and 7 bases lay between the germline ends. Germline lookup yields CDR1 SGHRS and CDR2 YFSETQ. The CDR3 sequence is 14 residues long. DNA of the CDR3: TGCGCCAGCAGCTTGGGAACACAGAACACTGAAGCTTTCTTT. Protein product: CASSLGTQNTEAFF.

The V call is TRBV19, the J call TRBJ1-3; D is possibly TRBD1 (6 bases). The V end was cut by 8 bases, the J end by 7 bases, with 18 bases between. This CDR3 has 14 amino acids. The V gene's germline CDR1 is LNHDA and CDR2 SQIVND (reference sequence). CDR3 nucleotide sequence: TGTGCCAGTGGGGAGGGGGTCATGGGCAACACCATATATTTT. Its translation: CASGEGVMGNTIYF.

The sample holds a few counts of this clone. CDR3 amino acids: CASSRDINTEAFF. CDR3 in DNA: TGTGCCAGCAGCCGCGACATAAACACTGAAGCTTTCTTT. This chain connects TRBV11-2 to TRBJ1-1, with D unclear. CDR1 is SGHAT and CDR2 is FQNNGV in the germline V gene. This CDR3 is built from 13 residues. With 5 bases removed from V and 2 bases from J, the gap between germline ends came to 9 bases.

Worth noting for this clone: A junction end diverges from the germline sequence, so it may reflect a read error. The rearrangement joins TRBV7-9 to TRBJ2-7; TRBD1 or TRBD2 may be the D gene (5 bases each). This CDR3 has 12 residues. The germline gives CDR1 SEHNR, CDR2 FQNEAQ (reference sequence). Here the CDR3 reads CSSSLGAGEQYF. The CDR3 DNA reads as TGTTCCAGCAGCTTAGGGGCGGGCGAGCAGTACTTC.